This TCR beta chain comes out of a study of cytomegalovirus exposure and HLA in healthy donors listed by TCRdb under 2017. Regarding the complete study: According to an earlier analysis of 587 of the donors, about 180 million T cells yielded roughly 110 million unique TCR beta sequences and approximately 300 Gb of sequence data. On average, roughly 200,000 unique TCR beta nucleotide sequences were sequenced per donor among 350 to 400 genotyped donors of the cohort, with roughly 18% of those sequences being non-productive. Rather than using new phenotypic data, the later analysis identified candidate immune exposures from TCR beta sequences and from how often those sequences occurred across donors. Of the 350 to 450 genotyped donors, approximately 80% were placed in the genetic ancestry cluster associated with self-reported Caucasian donors. Along with the approximately 700-subject first cohort, a separate validation cohort of over a hundred different subjects was used. A later genetic analysis took genome-wide SNP genotypes for about three fifths of the 666 donors and used that subset as a discovery cohort. Typing coverage varied by locus: 629-630 donors for A, B, C, DRB1 and DQB1; more than 500 for DQA1; approximately 610 for DPA1; roughly 470 for DPB1. Approximately 310 gigabases of sequencing data and tens of millions of unique TCR sequences were included in an early release covering several hundred HLA-typed donors. HLA typing included class I and class II loci at four-digit resolution. The study profiled the T cell repertoires of 666 subjects by immunosequencing and related them to cytomegalovirus serostatus. The study combined high-throughput TCR immunosequencing, statistical association of individual TCRs with disease status, and machine learning to predict cytomegalovirus infection status. A later analysis re-examined previously published TCR beta repertoires from more than 650 donors and added high-resolution HLA genotyping to investigate patterns of TCR occurrence. Donor age, sex, ethnicity and CMV serostatus were compiled alongside the repertoire data. Roughly five DR-DQ haplotypes were handled as single units for association and clustering because linkage in the cohort was strong. Every discovery cohort repertoire had been produced on one sequencing platform. The study aimed to test whether cataloging public T cell receptors could reveal signatures of past pathogen exposure. To decide whether each TCR beta V gene segment behaved as functional or pseudogenic, an earlier analysis of some 600 of the donors relied on high-throughput TCR beta sequencing. Overall results and qualifications from the work: It was suggested by the authors that the approach could potentially be generalized to other disease states and immunological phenotypes. Broadly in line with IMGT annotations, most TCR beta V segments showed up in productive rearrangements about 87% or about 30% of the time in an earlier analysis of around 550 of the donors. Across donors, most TCR sequences were observed very rarely, whereas some public TCRs were present in many individuals. Assigning TCR associations to individual alleles was difficult when HLA alleles, especially DR and DQ, strongly co-occurred. According to a later analysis, most CMV-associated TCR beta chains appeared to be HLA-restricted, and the HLA associations seemed to be driven largely by CMV exposure. Specific HLA alleles were associated with 15,000 to 20,000 TCR beta sequences at a false discovery rate of 0.05 in a later analysis. CMV serostatus was the only immune exposure information available for the cohort. In vitro tests confirmed that a few of the cytomegalovirus-associated TCR beta chains recognize cytomegalovirus antigens. A later genetic analysis associated a missense DCLRE1C variant with V-gene and J-gene trimming of TCR beta chains, and an independent cohort replicated the association. Because HLA typing was missing for some donors at each locus, association tests included only the typed subset. A cluster of highly shared sequence variants was judged likely to represent a technical artifact of the sequencing pipeline. The classifier was reported to diagnose cytomegalovirus status with high specificity and sensitivity in both the original cohort and the validation cohort. Because counts were too low, seventeen rarely observed V segments, including chromosome 9 orphons, were excluded from the earlier analysis of 587 of the donors. The study listed 164 TCR beta chains as associated with cytomegalovirus. The presence/absence analyses assumed that sequencing depth was roughly uniform across donors, and that assumption may not be true. Only TCR beta chains were sequenced in this cohort, and the absence of alpha or paired-chain data limited detectable features. Compared with equally common non-associated chains, HLA-associated TCR beta chains in a later analysis were more clonally expanded and had lower generation probabilities. In a later analysis, several top co-occurrence clusters were reported to appear linked to parvovirus B19, influenza, CMV and Epstein-Barr virus. Correlated functional status among segregating V segments might reflect linkage disequilibrium, but an unknown experimental factor could not be ruled out. In a later analysis, the rate of TCR association differed among HLA loci, with DRB1 alleles having the most associated TCRs and HLA-C alleles having the fewest. Some IMGT-functional V segments, including TRBV6-2 and TRBV6-3, could not be told apart with the 87-base-pair reads, so those segments were excluded. A further reported finding was that TCR beta sequences accurately predicted the HLA-A and HLA-B alleles for most subjects in the first cohort. In a later genetic analysis, fewer N-insertions in productive TCRs were reported among donors in an Asian-associated ancestry cluster than the approximately 710-donor mean.

Unmatched junction bases come to 9, with V trimmed by 3 bases and J by 5 bases. Counted from cysteine to phenylalanine, this CDR3 has 15 amino acids. Kept here is only the CDR3 DNA, which spans 45 bases and is read in frame from base 1. In the germline V gene, CDR1 corresponds to KGHSH and CDR2 to LQKENI. This clone is judged medium-sized (0.01 to 0.1%). The antigen this receptor binds is unknown. Per-base quality was not reported, and no clone a single base away is much larger than it. Libraries were constructed by the immunoSEQ multiplex PCR assay. For the multiplex PCR, a mixture combining 60 forward primers for TCR Vbeta segments and 13 reverse primers for TCR Jbeta segments was used. Amplification of the CDR3 region of rearranged TCR beta genes was performed with a multiplex PCR assay on genomic DNA. The Illumina HiSeq System was used to sequence the amplified TCR beta libraries as 87-base-pair reads. Concerning the study's data processing: A later analysis counted 65 million to 90 million unique TCR beta chains across the 666 repertoires, and some 11 million of these chains were shared by at least two donors. Raw reads were error-corrected and collapsed into unique sequences with a nearest-neighbor algorithm that merged closely related sequences to remove PCR and sequencing errors. V, D and J gene segments were assigned by aligning CDR3 sequences to IMGT reference sequences. For a sequence to be retained, a match of at least six nucleotides was required to both a V gene segment and a J gene segment. A rearrangement counted as productive if the CDR3 had no stop codons and remained in frame with V and J, and every other rearrangement counted as non-productive. CDR3 was defined according to IMGT convention as the region running from the second conserved V-encoded cysteine to the conserved J-encoded phenylalanine. The earlier analysis of 500 to 650 of the donors excluded any sequence lacking an unambiguous match to a single V gene segment. An earlier analysis of approximately 590 of the donors classified V segments as functional when productive rearrangements were above 56.7% and as segregating when the standard deviation between donors was above 5%. A statistical classification framework was built for diagnosing cytomegalovirus status from the catalog of TCR beta chain sequences. In a later analysis, TCR nucleotide sequences were compared against IMGT/GENE-DB human TR gene sequences so that V and J genes could be assigned. In a later analysis, CDR3 sequences and most-parsimonious VDJ recombination scenarios were assigned using the TCRdist pipeline. In a later analysis, each TCR beta chain was defined by its CDR3 amino acid sequence together with its V-gene family, and reads without a unique V-gene family were excluded. In a later analysis, 550 to 650 highly shared, low-generation-probability nucleotide sequences were removed to address suspected cross-contamination and a sequencing artifact. In a later analysis, a clonal expansion index was calculated for each public chain from normalized within-repertoire ranks of inferred template counts. In a later analysis, generation probabilities were computed with a VDJ recombination model fitted to out-of-frame rearrangements, and the resulting probabilities were checked against IGoR. Hypergeometric tests were used in a later analysis to score TCR-TCR, TCR-HLA and TCR-CMV co-occurrence, with a repertoire-size bias correction applied to the TCR pairs. A later analysis estimated false discovery rates by permuting HLA or CMV assignments 20 times. In a later analysis, co-occurring TCRs were grouped with DBSCAN, and TCRdist sequence similarity was added when clustering was performed within HLA-allele-positive subsets. Repertoires with fewer than 30,000 or more than 120,000 public chains were left out of co-occurrence clustering, as were about 5 repertoires with anomalous nucleotide sharing. TCRdb re-hosts the immuneACCESS table, in-frame sequences only. Its copies lack some clones; in the studies checked, an unresolved V gene accounts for under half of them, and the cause for the rest is not known. V, J and clone size are taken as reported in that table, and D and trimming were inferred from the DNA itself. A total of 100,000 to 150,000 clones appear in this sample, over 65% of them only once. The biggest ten clones account for 20% of the sample.

The cohort consisted of 666 healthy bone marrow donors. All cohort members were sampled while nominally healthy, although unrecorded immune exposures were likely present. The donor was CMV seropositive and was included in the group of about 290 seropositive cohort members. A peripheral blood sample was collected from each donor, and TCR beta sequencing was performed on peripheral blood mononuclear cells. The Qiagen DNeasy Blood Extraction Kit was used to extract genomic DNA from the blood cell samples. The chain is made from TRBV18 and TRBJ1-2; TRBD1 matches 7 bases in the middle. Input material: PBMCs. The source of this sequence is a man aged 18 to 35 in good health and CMV-seropositive. The nucleotide sequence is given as TGTGCCAGCTCACCGGACCGGGACAGTCTTTATGGCTACACCTTC. Translation gives CASSPDRDSLYGYTF.